This paragraph covers one TCR beta chain sequence. The sample belongs to a study of blood T cell repertoires in COVID-19. Study details: Sites across the United States, Italy and Spain contributed samples from acute and convalescent COVID-19. T cells, B-cell-depleted T cells, or PBMCs provided the cDNA or gDNA that served as material.

Source study methods: Using reference gene primer amplification, nucleated cell counts were estimated. The method was immunoSEQ multiplex PCR; TCRdb's version includes in-frame clones alone and lacks a portion of them. V, J and clone size derive from that table, while D and trimming were established from the DNA sequence. This sample has some 110,000 clones, with approximately 82% found just once. This CDR3 spans 14 amino acids. Trimming left V 2 bases short and J 4 bases short, with 10 bases between. The germline CDR1 and CDR2 sequences are SGHRS and YFSETQ. This TCR came from a woman of 80 years or more with acute or convalescent COVID-19. Sequencing was performed on peripheral blood. This chain links TRBV5-1 with TRBJ1-3; D remains ambiguous. CDR3: CASSFDGSGNTIYF. CDR3 DNA: TGCGCCAGCAGCTTTGACGGGTCCGGAAACACCATATATTTT.